These T cell receptor beta chains were read from a single sample in a study of T-cell reconstitution after alpha-beta-depleted transplantation in children. TCRdb called the PCR reads again in MiXCR, with one record for every CDR3 protein. The sample shows roughly 300,000 distinct CDR3 sequences, roughly 10% of them seen only once. This material consisted of peripheral blood, taken 180 days after TCRalphabeta/CD19-depleted stem cell transplant. The source of these receptors is a male patient aged 2-10 years who had a stem cell transplant for chronic granulomatous disease, so the T cells may come from the graft donor. The CDR3 runs from the conserved cysteine through the conserved F or W. D genes are given only for firm matches. The size entry is marked missing in some rows and otherwise reads once, few, many or a size class.

V	J	D	size	DNA	CDR3
TRBV5-1	TRBJ1-1	TRBD1	many	TGCGCCAGCAGCCACGGACAGGGGGCAGGGAACACTGAAGCTTTCTTT	CASSHGQGAGNTEAFF
TRBV18	TRBJ2-5	.	many	TGTGCCAGCTCACCACCGGGCCAAGAGACCCAGTACTTC	CASSPPGQETQYF
TRBV20-1	TRBJ2-3	.	many	TGCAGTGCTAGTCAGCCTGGACCAGATACGCAGTATTTT	CSASQPGPDTQYF
TRBV5-5	TRBJ1-1	.	many	TGTGCCAGCAGCTTGAGCTCCAATTTTGAAGCTTTCTTT	CASSLSSNFEAFF
TRBV6-5	TRBJ1-4	TRBD1	many	TGTGCCAGCAGAACCCTTCATATGGACAGGGGGCGCGAAAAACTGTTTTTT	CASRTLHMDRGREKLFF
TRBV12-3/TRBV12-4	TRBJ2-1	TRBD2	many	TGTGCCAGCAGTTCAATCGGACTAGCGCAATATGAGCAGTTCTTC	CASSSIGLAQYEQFF
TRBV20-1	TRBJ1-1	.	many	TGCAGTGCTCGACCACTGAGTATGTGGGCCACTGAAGCTTTCTTT	CSARPLSMWATEAFF
TRBV20-1	TRBJ2-2	TRBD2	.	TGCAGTGCTAGAGAACGCGGGAGGGCCTTATCCGGGGAGCTGTTTTTT	CSARERGRALSGELFF
TRBV7-9	TRBJ2-2	.	many	TGTGCCAGCAGCTTAGGACCGCCATACAACACCGGGGAGCTGTTTTTT	CASSLGPPYNTGELFF
TRBV3-1	TRBJ1-1	TRBD1	many	TGTGCCAGCAGCCAAACGGACAGGCCGGGTAACACTGAAGCTTTCTTT	CASSQTDRPGNTEAFF
TRBV7-9	TRBJ2-5	TRBD2	.	TGTGCCAGCAGCACCTATCTAGCGGGGGGGCCCCAAGAGACCCAGTACTTC	CASSTYLAGGPQETQYF
TRBV21-1	TRBJ1-5	.	many	TGTGCCAGTCCGGGTCGGGGTCAGCCCCAGCATTTT	CASPGRGQPQHF
TRBV12-3/TRBV12-4	TRBJ2-7	TRBD1	many	TGTGCCAGCAGTCGACAGGGGAACGAGCAGTACTTC	CASSRQGNEQYF
TRBV7-9	TRBJ2-7	.	many	TGTGCCAGCAGCTCCCGACAAGGTAACTCCTACGAGCAGTACTTC	CASSSRQGNSYEQYF
TRBV30	TRBJ2-1	.	few	TGTGCCTGGCAGACTGGAGGGTCCTACAATGAGCAGTTCTTC	CAWQTGGSYNEQFF
TRBV12-5	TRBJ2-5	TRBD2	.	TGTGTTAGTGGTCAATCAGGGAGGGGAGAGACCCAGTACTTC	CVSGQSGRGETQYF
TRBV5-3	TRBJ1-5	.	.	TGTGCCATGGGCCCTGCGCGGGGTAATCAGCCCCAGCATTTT	CAMGPARGNQPQHF
TRBV29-1	TRBJ2-5	.	few	TGCAGCCATGACTACGGGGGCCGGGAGACCCAGTACTTC	CSHDYGGRETQYF